This TCR beta chain appears in the sequencing data of a study of cytomegalovirus exposure and HLA in healthy donors. This clone has a single count. The repertoire was sequenced with immunoSEQ multiplex PCR; TCRdb's copy has only in-frame clones and lacks some. The data show around 93,000 clones, 85% seen once. The sequenced sample was PBMCs. This clonotype originated in a man younger than 30 in good health and CMV-seropositive.

Written as DNA, the CDR3 is TGTGCCAGCAGCTTTAGCGTAAACTCCTACAATGAGCAGTTCTTC. Its protein product is CASSFSVNSYNEQFF. The V gene is TRBV7-3, the J gene TRBJ2-1; D is perhaps TRBD2 (5 bases). The CDR3 loop spans 15 amino acids. V gave up 3 bases and J gave up 0 bases, with 9 bases separating them. The V gene's germline CDR1 is SGHTA and CDR2 FQGTGA. The full variable domain, rest sourced from reference TRBV7-3 and TRBJ2-1, is GAGVSQTPSNKVTEKGKYVELRCDPISGHTALYWYRQSLGQGPEFLIYFQGTGAADDSGLPNDRFFAVRPEGSVSTLKIQRTERGDSAVYLCASSFSVNSYNEQFFGPGTRLTVL.